The TCR beta chain under discussion was sequenced for a study of T-cell reconstitution after alpha-beta-depleted transplantation in children (dated by TCRdb to the mid-2010s). For context, the study as a whole: Using TCR repertoire profiling, the study quantitatively followed how T-cell immune reconstitution unfolded in children after TCRalphabeta/CD19-depleted allogeneic hematopoietic cell transplantation.

Reading the germline V gene gives CDR1 LGHNA and CDR2 YNFKEQ. V is trimmed back by 2 bases and J by 5 bases, and the junction contains 13 bases that no gene match accounts for. The CDR3 spans 17 residues, from the cysteine through the phenylalanine. CDR3 DNA is the only sequence kept; it has 51 bases, read in frame from the first base. Of note for this clonotype: The target of this receptor is not known. No clone much larger than this one lies a single base away; base qualities are absent.

On the study overall, not on this receptor specifically: The apparently early alphabetaT-cell count recovery about two months after transplant was reportedly dependent on only several hundred rapidly expanded clones derived from non-depleted graft cells. In some patients, the high TCRbeta diversity seen at day 60 was put down to recipient T cells and intrathymic progenitors that had survived conditioning. Over subsequent months, a decline in hyperexpanded clone frequencies was noted, and after one year, T-cell counts and TCRbeta diversity were mostly ascribed to newly produced T cells.

Library generation was performed with PCR. Sequencing took place on an Illumina HiSeq 2500. Molecular barcoding was employed in the preparation of TCR libraries, with unique molecular identifiers being used to normalize TCRbeta repertoire quantification. TCRdb ran its own pipeline on the public reads, namely fastp trimming at Q25 and MiXCR clone calling, and kept in-frame beta chains. Entries are consolidated by CDR3 protein sequence, retaining the most common genes and DNA. A total of hundreds of thousands of distinct CDR3 sequences appear in this sample, around a tenth of them only once. The ten largest clonotypes hold around 7.6% of the sample. The treatment or condition label for this specimen denotes: allogeneic hematopoietic cell transplantation with graft depleted of TCRalphabeta T cells and CD19 B cells. The transplant recipients were children given TCRalphabeta/CD19-depleted allogeneic hematopoietic cell grafts.

The receptor was derived from a boy less than two years old with acute myeloid leukemia, due to receive a stem cell transplant. The V and J segments used are TRBV4-2 and TRBJ2-5, with 8 bases matching TRBD1. Source: PBMCs, taken before TCRalphabeta/CD19-depleted stem cell transplant. The CDR3 reads CASSQPKGQGAGETQYF. The nucleotide sequence is given as TGTGCCAGCAGCCAACCTAAGGGCCAGGGGGCGGGGGAGACCCAGTACTTC.